The 14 T cell receptor beta chains listed next were all sequenced from one sample in a study of blood T cell repertoires in COVID-19. Only in-frame clones appear in the TCRdb table, and some are missing; sequencing was by immunoSEQ multiplex PCR. The sample records some 150,000 clones, roughly four fifths being singletons. Sequenced sample: peripheral blood. The receptors here all came from a human donor with acute or convalescent COVID-19. The donor label of this sample is uncertain.

This clone was observed once. The V gene is TRBV29-1, the J gene TRBJ1-5; D is uncertain. CDR1 and CDR2 from the germline V gene are SQVTM and ANQGSEA. Trimming left V 5 bases short and J 3 bases short, with 17 bases between. CDR3 length: 15 residues. The CDR3, as DNA: TGCAGCGTTAACATCAACGGGGAACCCAATCAGCCCCAGCATTTT. Protein product: CSVNINGEPNQPQHF.

This clone was observed a handful of times. The chain joins TRBV30 to TRBJ1-3; D call uncertain. Germline CDR1 is GTSNPN and CDR2 is SVGIG (reference sequence). The V end was cut by 0 bases, the J end by 0 bases, with 9 bases between. The CDR3 is 15 amino acids. The CDR3 sequence is CAWSVRIGSGNTIYF. CDR3 bases: TGTGCCTGGAGTGTGCGCATTGGCTCTGGAAACACCATATATTTT.

The chain uses TRBV11-1 and TRBJ2-5; no clear D. CDR3 length equals 12 residues. Per the germline V gene, CDR1 is SGHAT and CDR2 is FQDESV (reference sequence). V lost 2 bases, J lost 5 bases, and 6 bases lay in between. The CDR3 loop is CASSLLYETQYF. DNA for the CDR3: TGTGCCAGCAGCTTATTATATGAGACCCAGTACTTC.

The chain has TRBV7-8 and TRBJ1-5; D call uncertain. The CDR3 contains 17 residues. V lost 5 bases, J lost 0 bases, and 17 bases lay in between. CDR1 and CDR2 from the germline V gene are SGHVS and FQNEAQ. CDR3 DNA sequence: TGTGCCAGCAGCACGGGAGGGAGGAGTTATAGCAATCAGCCCCAGCATTTT. It translates to CASSTGGRSYSNQPQHF.

The genes are TRBV5-1 and TRBJ2-6, with TRBD1 matching over 7 bases. Looked up from germline, CDR1 is SGHRS and CDR2 is YFSETQ. J gave up 0 bases and V 0 bases, and 6 bases lay outside the gene matches. The CDR3 length is 18 residues. The CDR3 region has the DNA TGCGCCAGCAGCTTGGCCACAGGGGTGCGCTCTGGGGCCAACGTCCTGACTTTC. The encoded protein is CASSLATGVRSGANVLTF.

As concerns this clone: Compared with germline, one end of the junction differs, possibly owing to a read error. The genes are TRBV6-2 or TRBV6-3 and TRBJ2-7; the match to TRBD2 covers 11 bases. Germline V CDR1 and CDR2: MNHEY, SVGEGT. The CDR3 spans 15 residues. The CDR3: CASSFLAGGPYEQYF. The CDR3 DNA is TGTGCCAGCAGTTTTTTAGCGGGAGGGCCCTATGAGCAGTACTTC.

The chain has TRBV7-2 and TRBJ1-1; 7 bases map to TRBD1. Trimming removed 5 bases from V and 11 bases from J; junction bases left unmatched: 11. The CDR3 loop spans 13 amino acids. Germline-derived CDR1 and CDR2 are SGHTA and FQGNSA. CDR3 DNA: TGTGCCAGCAGCCGCCGGGACAGTATGTATGCTTTCTTT. Translated: CASSRRDSMYAFF. Based on the CDR3 plus reference TRBV7-2 and TRBJ1-1, the full variable domain is GAGVSQSPSNKVTEKGKDVELRCDPISGHTALYWYRQSLGQGLEFLIYFQGNSAPDKSGLPSDRFSAERTGGSVSTLTIQRTQQEDSAVYLCASSRRDSMYAFFGQGTRLTVV.

This clone was recorded once. The chain couples TRBV18 to TRBJ2-3; 16 bases line up with TRBD2. CDR1 and CDR2 from the germline V gene are KGHSH and LQKENI. V was pared by 6 bases and J by 1 base, with 4 bases of the junction left unmatched. This CDR3 has 17 amino acids. The DNA of the CDR3 is TGTGCCAGCTCTCCCGGGACTAGCGGGAGGGGCACAGATACGCAGTATTTT. Its translation: CASSPGTSGRGTDTQYF.

The CDR3 loop reads CSVFRDRVLWRSNQPQHF. In DNA form, the CDR3 reads TGCAGCGTCTTCCGGGACAGGGTATTGTGGAGGAGCAATCAGCCCCAGCATTTT. V gene TRBV29-1 combines with J gene TRBJ1-5, with TRBD1 matching 9 bases. The CDR3 loop spans 18 amino acids. Germline values: CDR1 SQVTM, CDR2 ANQGSEA. V dropped 6 bases and J dropped 1; count of bases not matched to a gene: 16.

The chain combines TRBV6-5 with TRBJ1-2; no firm D call. CDR3 length: 14 residues. Germline-derived CDR1 and CDR2 are MNHEY and SVGAGI. Trimming cost V 2 bases and J 3 bases, with 10 bases left between them. The CDR3 is CASSYEGFYYGYTF. CDR3 nucleotide sequence: TGTGCCAGCAGTTACGAGGGATTCTACTATGGCTACACCTTC.

The chain joins TRBV7-2 to TRBJ1-2; TRBD1 agrees at 9 bases. Germline trimming cut 4 bases from V and 8 bases from J; bases unmatched to any gene: 8. Germline CDR1 and CDR2: SGHTA and FQGNSA. This CDR3 is 14 amino acids long. The CDR3 bases are TGTGCCAGCAGCTCCCGGACAGGGGTGGGAGGCTACACCTTC. This gives the protein CASSSRTGVGGYTF.

The chain couples TRBV28 to TRBJ2-5; 12 nucleotides align to TRBD2. With V trimmed by 3 bases and J by 5 bases, 13 bases remained unmatched. The CDR3 is 18 amino acids. CDR1 and CDR2 from the germline V gene are MDHEN and SYDVKM. The CDR3 protein is CASSFGRASGRAVETQYF. In nucleotides, the CDR3 is TGTGCCAGCAGTTTCGGGAGGGCTAGCGGGAGGGCCGTTGAGACCCAGTACTTC.

J is TRBJ1-5 and V is TRBV18; no clear D. CDR3 size: 14 residues. Per germline, CDR1 KGHSH and CDR2 LQKENI. V gave up 5 bases and J gave up 5 bases, with 13 bases separating them. The CDR3 DNA reads as TGTGCCAGCTCATCTAACCCCCGGGATCAGCCCCAGCATTTT. Protein: CASSSNPRDQPQHF.

The gene calls are TRBV14 and TRBJ1-1; 11 nucleotides agree with TRBD1. V was pared by 4 bases and J by 4 bases, with 11 bases of the junction left unmatched. The CDR3 consists of 17 residues. Per the germline V gene, CDR1 is SGHDN and CDR2 is FVKESK. CDR3: CASSPLGTGGRSTEAFF. The CDR3 DNA is TGTGCCAGCAGCCCGCTCGGGACAGGGGGGAGAAGCACTGAAGCTTTCTTT. The whole variable domain, remainder taken from reference TRBV14 and TRBJ1-1, is EAGVTQFPSHSVIEKGQTVTLRCDPISGHDNLYWYRRVMGKEIKFLLHFVKESKQDESGMPNNRFLAERTGGTYSTLKVQPAELEDSGVYFCASSPLGTGGRSTEAFFGQGTRLTVV.